One and the same sample provided the 15 T cell receptor beta chains below, sequenced in a study of early T cells in non-severe SARS-CoV-2 infection. One entry per CDR3 protein results from TCRdb running MiXCR on the 5' RACE reads. This sample has 84,000 or so distinct CDR3 sequences; about 12% occur once, and the top ten carry approximately 2.4%. Material for sequencing was whole blood. The source is an adult who was a healthcare worker with PCR-confirmed SARS-CoV-2 infection or an uninfected control (not recorded which).

The chain carries TRBV6-2 or TRBV6-3 and TRBJ2-7; D unclear. CDR3 size: 14 residues. Germline-derived CDR1 and CDR2 are MNHEY and SVGEGT. With 2 bases removed from V and 7 bases from J, the gap between germline ends came to 15 bases. In nucleotides, the CDR3 is TGTGCCAGCAGTTACATCGCCAGACTGGGTGAGCAGTACTTC. This sequence encodes CASSYIARLGEQYF.

V and J are TRBV6-6 and TRBJ1-1; D unresolved. Germline V gives CDR1 MNHNY, CDR2 SVGAGI (reference sequence). This CDR3 region has 15 residues. V lost 2 bases and J lost 1, with 11 bases in between. This CDR3 reads CASSYQLLGNTEAFF. CDR3 nucleotide sequence: TGTGCCAGCAGTTACCAACTCCTGGGGAACACTGAAGCTTTCTTT.

CDR3 sequence (DNA): TGTGCCAGCACCCTCCGACCCGACACCGGGGAGCTGTTTTTT. It is translated as CASTLRPDTGELFF. This chain links TRBV3-1 with TRBJ2-2; D not certain. Germline V gene sequence: CDR1 LGHDT, CDR2 YNNKEL (reference sequence). This CDR3 comprises 14 residues. Deletions cut 7 bases from V and 3 bases from J, with 12 bases between.

The chain employs TRBV20-1 and TRBJ2-2; tentative D call: TRBD1 (6 bases). Trimming pared 3 bases from V and 5 bases from J, leaving 10 bases between. The CDR3 has 13 amino acids. Germline lookup yields CDR1 DFQATT and CDR2 SNEGSKA (reference sequence). The DNA for the CDR3 is TGCAGTGCTAGTTACCAGGGGACCGGGGAGCTGTTTTTT. Translating it yields CSASYQGTGELFF.

This clonotype was detected many times. V usage is TRBV7-6 and J usage is TRBJ2-1, with 7 positions matching TRBD2. From germline, CDR1 is SGHVS and CDR2 FNYEAQ. The CDR3 is 18 residues long. V shed 1 base, J shed 2 bases, and the junction held 11 bases outside the gene matches. Written as DNA, the CDR3 is TGTGCCAGCAGCTTAGTACTGAGAGCGGGGCTTGCCTACAATGAGCAGTTCTTC. Translation: CASSLVLRAGLAYNEQFF.

The chain has TRBV23-1 and TRBJ2-7; D uncertain. TRBV23-1 is an ORF, and what it does is uncertain. The CDR3 sequence is 16 residues long. V lost 2 bases and J lost 2, with 16 bases in between. The CDR3 reads CASSQPRDPGAYEQYF. The CDR3 nucleotides read TGCGCCAGCAGTCAACCCAGAGACCCGGGTGCCTACGAGCAGTACTTC.

This rearrangement joins TRBV12-3 or TRBV12-4 to TRBJ1-6, with D perhaps TRBD1 (6 bases). V was cut by 10 bases and J by 7 bases, with 17 bases left in between. This CDR3 has 14 amino acids. The chain's CDR3 is CATKFLQGNSPLHF. CDR3 nucleotide sequence: TGTGCCACCAAGTTCCTACAGGGAAATTCACCCCTCCACTTT.

This clonotype was observed many times. Written as DNA, the CDR3 is TGTGCCAGCAGCTTAGCGGTATCTCCGGGAGGTGAGCAGTTCTTC. It encodes CASSLAVSPGGEQFF. The V and J genes are TRBV7-9 and TRBJ2-1; 7 bases are a match to TRBD2. The CDR3 spans 15 residues. Trimming at V came to 0 bases and at J to 9 bases, leaving 8 bases not matched to a gene. Germline V gene data show CDR1 as SEHNR and CDR2 as FQNEAQ (reference sequence).

The table lists this clonotype with many counts. The chain combines TRBV5-1 with TRBJ2-7; 10 bases match TRBD1. CDR3 length: 15 amino acids. CDR1 is SGHRS, CDR2 YFSETQ, per germline. V was pared by 4 bases and J by 2 bases, with 6 bases of the junction left unmatched. The CDR3 here is CASSLGGTGAYEQYF. The CDR3 region has the DNA TGCGCCAGCAGCCTGGGCGGGACAGGGGCCTACGAGCAGTACTTC.

This clonotype showed up just a few times. The chain employs TRBV5-1 and TRBJ2-7; D is perhaps TRBD1 (5 bases). The CDR3 sequence is 14 residues long. V lost 4 bases to trimming and J lost 0 bases, with 11 bases between them. Germline V CDR1 and CDR2: SGHRS, YFSETQ. In DNA, the CDR3 is TGCGCCAGCAGCCCCGACAGCATCTCCTACGAGCAGTACTTC. Protein: CASSPDSISYEQYF. Complete variable domain (other parts from reference TRBV5-1 and TRBJ2-7): KAGVTQTPRYLIKTRGQQVTLSCSPISGHRSVSWYQQTPGQGLQFLFEYFSETQRNKGNFPGRFSGRQFSNSRSEMNVSTLELGDSALYLCASSPDSISYEQYFGPGTRLTVT.

There are a few counts of this clonotype. The rearrangement uses TRBV29-1 and TRBJ1-1; possible D gene TRBD1, 6 bases. The V end lost 7 bases, the J end lost 2 bases, and 14 bases lay between the germline ends. Germline CDR1 and CDR2: SQVTM and ANQGSEA. The CDR3 has 13 amino acids. CDR3 amino acids: CSARPGANTEAFF. The CDR3, as DNA: TGCAGCGCCCGGCCGGGGGCCAACACTGAAGCTTTCTTT.

This clonotype has at least ten counts. This chain joins TRBV7-6 and TRBJ2-2; TRBD1 might be the D (7 bases). The CDR3 extends over 17 amino acids. Germline CDR1 SGHVS, CDR2 FNYEAQ. Trimming left V 5 bases short and J 4 bases short, with 20 bases between. CDR3 in amino acids: CASSRRGGGEATGELFF. In DNA, the CDR3 is TGTGCCAGCAGCCGCCGAGGGGGCGGGGAGGCCACCGGGGAGCTGTTTTTT. The full variable domain, with the rest looked up from reference TRBV7-6 and TRBJ2-2, is GAGVSQSPRYKVTKRGQDVALRCDPISGHVSLYWYRQALGQGPEFLTYFNYEAQQDKSGLPNDRFSAERPEGSISTLTIQRTEQRDSAMYRCASSRRGGGEATGELFFGEGSRLTVL.

This clonotype has a count of ten or more. This chain links TRBV7-2 with TRBJ2-3, with D tentatively TRBD1 or TRBD2 (5 bases each). The length of the CDR3 is 15 residues. Trimming cost V 2 bases and J 3 bases, with 12 bases left between them. Germline CDR1 is SGHTA and CDR2 is FQGNSA. Written as DNA, the CDR3 is TGTGCCAGCAGCTTATTTGGCAGGGAGACAGATACGCAGTATTTT. Amino acid sequence: CASSLFGRETDTQYF.

This clonotype was detected ten times or more. The chain uses TRBV19 and TRBJ2-7; 9 nucleotides match TRBD1. CDR3 size: 15 residues. From germline, CDR1 is LNHDA and CDR2 SQIVND (reference sequence). V shed 4 bases, J shed 3 bases, and the junction held 7 bases outside the gene matches. CDR3 region: CASSKPGQGIYEQYF. Written as DNA, the CDR3 is TGTGCCAGTAGTAAACCGGGACAGGGAATCTACGAGCAGTACTTC.

This clonotype was counted ten times or more. The chain uses TRBV3-1 and TRBJ1-1, with 8 positions matching TRBD1. V lost 5 bases, J lost 4 bases, and 6 bases stayed unmatched. Germline V gene lookup returns CDR1 LGHDT and CDR2 YNNKEL (reference sequence). The CDR3 is made up of 14 amino acids. CDR3 residues: CASSYRTGTTEAFF. Written as DNA, the CDR3 is TGTGCCAGCAGCTACCGGACAGGGACCACTGAAGCTTTCTTT. Full variable domain (missing parts from reference TRBV3-1 and TRBJ1-1): DTAVSQTPKYLVTQMGNDKSIKCEQNLGHDTMYWYKQDSKKFLKIMFSYNNKELIINETVPNRFSPKSPDKAHLNLHINSLELGDSAVYFCASSYRTGTTEAFFGQGTRLTVV.